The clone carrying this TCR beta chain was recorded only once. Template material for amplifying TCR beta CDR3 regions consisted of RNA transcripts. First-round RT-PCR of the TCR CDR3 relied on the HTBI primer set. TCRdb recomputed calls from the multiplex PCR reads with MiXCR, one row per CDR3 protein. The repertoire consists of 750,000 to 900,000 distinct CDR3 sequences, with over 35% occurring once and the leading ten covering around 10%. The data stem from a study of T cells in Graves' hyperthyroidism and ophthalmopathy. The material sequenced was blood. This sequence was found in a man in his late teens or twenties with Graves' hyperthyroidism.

The CDR3 reads CASSLAEDRDGYTF. DNA of the CDR3: TGTGCCAGCAGCTTAGCCGAGGACAGGGATGGCTACACCTTC. The chain links TRBV7-9 to TRBJ1-2; 8 nucleotides match TRBD1. This CDR3 spans 14 amino acids. V lost 0 bases and J lost 6; bases outside the gene matches: 3. Germline loops: CDR1 SEHNR, CDR2 FQNEAQ (reference sequence).